This T cell receptor (beta chain) was documented in a study of metastatic and nonmetastatic thyroid tumors. Turning to the study itself: Samples came from malignant and benign thyroid patients, and repertoires were compared across blood and tumor or nodule tissue. Findings and caveats of the study: Patients with malignant thyroid tumors reportedly had significantly higher TCR beta diversity than those with benign nodules, in blood and tumor.

Patients underwent thyroid surgery, and none had received any treatment before it. Judged by abundance, this clone is medium-sized (0.01 to 0.1%). Antigen: not known. The germline V gene encodes CDR1 MRHNA and CDR2 SNTAGT. Trimming at V came to 0 bases and at J to 6 bases, leaving 1 base not matched to a gene. There are 15 residues in the CDR3. Authors' methods: The authors used CDR3 differences across clinicopathological groups to build a distant-metastasis classifier for papillary thyroid cancer. TCRdb reassembled clones from the PCR reads with MiXCR. In this record, the V and J calls reflect TCRdb's handling and not the investigators' own analysis. This table holds around 61,000 clones, 25% to 35% found once.

The receptor was isolated from a female donor with papillary thyroid cancer or a benign thyroid nodule (not recorded which). Some clones in this sample may be carry-over from other donors' samples. Material: blood. This chain connects TRBV6-4 to TRBJ2-1, with 11 bases matching TRBD2. The CDR3 protein is CASSDSLAGGNEQFF. The DNA for the CDR3 is TGTGCCAGCAGTGACTCGCTAGCGGGAGGCAATGAGCAGTTCTTC.